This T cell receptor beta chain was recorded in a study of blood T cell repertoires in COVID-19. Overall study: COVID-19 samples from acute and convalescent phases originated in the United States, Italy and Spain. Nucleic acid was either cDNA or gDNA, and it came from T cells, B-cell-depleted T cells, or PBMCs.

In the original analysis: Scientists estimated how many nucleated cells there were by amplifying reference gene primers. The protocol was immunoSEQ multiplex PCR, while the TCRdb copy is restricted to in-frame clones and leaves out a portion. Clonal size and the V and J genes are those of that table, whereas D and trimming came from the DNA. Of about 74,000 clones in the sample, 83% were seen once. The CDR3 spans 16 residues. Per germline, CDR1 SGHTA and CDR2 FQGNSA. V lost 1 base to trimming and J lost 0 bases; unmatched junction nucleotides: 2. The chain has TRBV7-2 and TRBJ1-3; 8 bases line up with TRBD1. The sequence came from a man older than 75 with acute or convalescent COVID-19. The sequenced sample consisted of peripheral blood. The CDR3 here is CASSLVGTGSGNTIYF. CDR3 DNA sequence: TGTGCCAGCAGCTTAGTTGGGACAGGCTCTGGAAACACCATATATTTT.